Sequencing of this TCR beta chain was carried out in a study of metastatic and nonmetastatic thyroid tumors. Study details: Across blood and tumor or nodule tissue, repertoires from malignant and benign thyroid patients were compared with one another.

Germline CDR1 MNHEY, CDR2 SMNVEV (reference sequence). There are 15 residues in the CDR3. Thyroid surgery had not been preceded by any treatment in any patient. Study outcomes and limitations: The reported finding was significantly higher TCR beta diversity in malignant thyroid tumors relative to benign nodules, in blood and tumor.

The sample holds a few counts of this clone. What it recognizes is unknown. One end of the junction fails to match germline, which may point to a read error. Original processing notes: To classify distant metastasis in papillary thyroid cancer, a model was built from CDR3 differences across clinicopathological groups. With MiXCR, TCRdb called clones anew from the PCR reads. The V and J calls shown here were made by TCRdb, not taken from the authors' results. The sample lists roughly 14,000 clones; 20% to 30% were seen once. The clonotype originates from a female donor with papillary thyroid cancer or a benign thyroid nodule (not recorded which). Some clones in this sample may be carry-over from other donors' samples. The sequenced sample was blood. The chain employs TRBV27 and TRBJ1-5; D gene unclear. CDR3 protein: CAISFHRGVDQPQHF. The CDR3 region has the DNA TGTGCCATCAGTTTCCATCGTGGGGTGGATCAGCCCCAGCATTTT.